The 28 T cell receptor delta chains below all came from one sample that was sequenced in a study of γδ T cells in repeated Plasmodium falciparum infection. Vgamma9/Vdelta2+ and Vdelta2-negative gammadelta T cells were flow-sorted from PBMC for bulk sequencing. TCRdb re-called the multiplex PCR reads with CATT. Seen here are 85,000 to 95,000 delta-chain clones, roughly 1.4% observed once, and the top ten hold roughly 9.5%. Sequenced input: gamma-delta T cells from blood. These receptors were collected from a pool of human donors (malaria-infected and uninfected, not separated).

This clone was observed a handful of times. This may come from a read error, since a much larger clone is one base off. The genes are TRDV1 and TRDJ2, with 9 bases fitting TRDD3. Here the J gene was assigned by germline matching of the DNA, as TCRdb has none. CDR3 length: 22 amino acids. Germline CDR1 reads TSWWSYY; CDR2 reads QGS. The CDR3 nucleotides read TGCGCTCTTGGGGAACTAGGCCTTCCTCATCTACTGGGGGACTTCACGACAGCACAACTCTTCTTT. It translates to CALGELGLPHLLGDFTTAQLFF.

Only a few counts were recorded for this clone. The protein TCRdb gives is from a much larger clone and does not agree with this DNA's translation at residue 3, likely a read error; the protein shown here comes from the DNA. CDR3 coding DNA: TGTGCTCCTGGGGTCCGAATTCCTACATCACTGGGGGGGGCTGCTTTGACAGCACAACTCTTCTTT. Residues: CAPGVRIPTSLGGAALTAQLFF. V usage is TRDV1 and J usage is TRDJ2; TRDD3 is a possible D gene (8 bases). The J gene, missing from TCRdb, was assigned here through DNA to germline matching. From germline, CDR1 is TSWWSYY and CDR2 QGS. There are 22 residues in the CDR3.

Concerning this clone itself: It differs at one base from a far larger clone, so likely a read error. Other DNA sequences in this specimen translate into the identical CDR3. The J segment was not called; the V segment is TRDV1; no DNA check was done on the table's D call, TRDD3. CDR1 TSWWSYY and CDR2 QGS come from the germline V gene. This CDR3 has 19 amino acids. The CDR3 loop reads CALGVLTGGRPDYTDKLIF. CDR3 coding DNA: TGTGCTCTTGGGGTACTAACTGGGGGGCGACCCGATTACACCGATAAGCTCATCTTT.

This clone was seen repeatedly, ten times or more. The sample contains more than one DNA sequence encoding this CDR3. The chain joins TRDV2 to TRDJ1, with 8 bases fitting TRDD3. The CDR3 consists of 17 residues. V shed 2 bases, J shed 0 bases, and the junction held 10 bases outside the gene matches. CDR1 is GEAIGNYY, CDR2 EKD, per germline. The CDR3, as DNA: TGTGCCTGTGACATGGTGGCTGGGGGAGTCCACACCGATAAACTCATCTTT. Translating it yields CACDMVAGGVHTDKLIF.

This clone has ten or more counts. The chain joins TRDV1 to TRDJ1; 11 nucleotides align to TRDD3. Per germline, CDR1 TSWWSYY and CDR2 QGS. J lost 7 bases, V lost 1 base, and 11 bases had no gene match. The CDR3 totals 17 residues. The CDR3 spells CALGERPYWGIAFKLIF. The CDR3 DNA reads as TGTGCTCTTGGGGAACGGCCGTACTGGGGGATAGCGTTTAAACTCATCTTT.

This clone was picked up a small number of times. With only one base between it and a far larger clone, this is likely a read error. The same CDR3 is also encoded by other DNA sequences in this sample. This chain's CDR3 is CACDTDGGYGSWDTRQMFF. The DNA of the CDR3 is TGTGCCTGTGACACCGATGGGGGGTACGGGTCCTGGGACACCCGACAGATGTTTTTC. This chain links TRDV2 with TRDJ3; a possible D gene is TRDD3 (6 bases). The J gene was missing in TCRdb and was found by matching the end of the DNA to germline. The CDR3 is made up of 19 amino acids. V shed 0 bases and J shed 1 base, with 15 bases lying between them. The germline V gene encodes CDR1 GEAIGNYY and CDR2 EKD.

This clone was found a few times. A far larger clone is off by one base, so a read error is likely. Different DNA sequences within this sample yield the same CDR3. The V call is TRDV1, the J call TRDJ1; no reliable D call. No J segment appears in TCRdb, so it was assigned here by matching the sequence to germline. Trimming left V 4 bases short and J 2 bases short, with 20 bases between. This CDR3 has 17 residues. Germline-derived CDR1 and CDR2 are TSWWSYY and QGS. In DNA, the CDR3 is TGTGCTCTTGGGGGGTTTCCCTCGAGTAGGAGGACCGATAAACTCATCTTT. It translates to CALGGFPSSRRTDKLIF.

In its sample, this clone was seen many times. V gene TRDV1 combines with J gene TRDJ1; D may match TRDD2 or TRDD3 (5 bases each). The CDR3 totals 22 residues. V lost 5 bases to trimming and J lost 6 bases, with 40 bases between them. Germline V gene lookup returns CDR1 TSWWSYY and CDR2 QGS. This CDR3 is CALGFHLHLREGVGSSGYKLIF. CDR3 nucleotide sequence: TGTGCTCTTGGGTTCCACCTCCACCTACGGGAGGGGGTTGGTTCCAGCGGTTATAAACTCATCTTT.

There are a few counts of this clone. A far larger clone is one base from this, pointing to a likely read error. This CDR3 is also generated by other DNA sequences in the sample. V and J are TRDV2 and TRDJ1, with 12 nucleotides matching TRDD3. No J gene is reported in TCRdb; it was inferred here by comparing the DNA with germline. The CDR3 extends over 15 amino acids. The germline V gene encodes CDR1 GEAIGNYY and CDR2 EKD. Here the CDR3 reads CACDTGGYNTDKLIF. The DNA of the CDR3 is TGTGCCTGCGACACTGGGGGATACAATACCGATAAACTCATCTTT.

Points on this clone: The protein recorded in TCRdb matches a much larger clone and deviates from this DNA's translation at residue 20, suggesting a read error; the protein here is obtained by translating the DNA. V and J are TRDV1 and TRDJ1; TRDD3 matches 10 bases. TCRdb leaves out the J gene; it was filled in here by matching the DNA to germline. Per germline, CDR1 TSWWSYY and CDR2 QGS. This CDR3 has 28 amino acids. The J segment lost 9 bases and the V segment lost 0 bases, leaving 46 bases of the junction unmatched. Written as DNA, the CDR3 is TGTGCTCTTGGGGAACTTCCTACGTTTACCGTACTGGGGGATCCTTTTGGGATGAACCGGGGTTTGGTAACCCAACTCATCTTT. Translated: CALGELPTFTVLGDPFGMNRGLVTQLIF.

Worth noting for this clone: The protein that TCRdb holds for this DNA derives from a much larger clone and differs from the translated DNA at residue 10, which likely indicates a read error; the protein shown here is translated from the DNA. The genes are TRDV1 and TRDJ1, with D unclear. In the absence of a J gene in TCRdb, the DNA was matched to germline to assign it here. Germline CDR1 TSWWSYY, CDR2 QGS. The CDR3 sequence is 21 residues long. V lost 2 bases to trimming and J lost 4 bases, with 32 bases between them. This CDR3 is CALGEVVRLPPRQLQHDKLIF. CDR3 bases: TGTGCTCTTGGGGAAGTAGTCCGTCTGCCTCCTCGACAATTACAGCACGATAAACTCATCTTT.

This clone was counted at least ten times. The chain has TRDV1 and TRDJ1; TRDD3 aligns across 8 bases. TCRdb leaves out the J gene; it was filled in here by matching the DNA to germline. V lost 3 bases to trimming and J lost 2 bases; unmatched junction nucleotides: 11. This CDR3 region has 17 residues. Germline assignment: CDR1 TSWWSYY and CDR2 QGS. DNA for the CDR3: TGTGCTCTTGGGGACCCCCTATACTGGGGGGCAACCGATAAACTCATCTTT. Amino acid sequence: CALGDPLYWGATDKLIF.

This clone came up a few times. TCRdb's protein, taken from a much larger clone, differs from this DNA's translation at residue 18, likely owing to a read error; the protein displayed comes from the DNA. The CDR3 protein is CACDTLPLGDTRTGVDKPIF. The CDR3 bases are TGTGCCTGTGACACGTTACCCTTGGGGGATACGCGGACAGGGGTCGATAAACCCATCTTT. This chain connects TRDV2 to TRDJ1; 11 positions match TRDD3. The germline V gene encodes CDR1 GEAIGNYY and CDR2 EKD. There are 20 residues in the CDR3.

This clone was detected a few times. TCRdb's protein for this DNA is that of a much larger clone and differs from the translation at residue 11, likely a read error; the protein shown is the DNA translation. V gene TRDV1 combines with J gene TRDJ1; possibly TRDD3 for D (5 bases). The J gene is not listed in TCRdb, so it was assigned here from a DNA match to germline. The CDR3 is 16 residues long. Trimming took off 1 base at V and 3 bases at J, with 15 bases between the two ends. Per the germline V gene, CDR1 is TSWWSYY and CDR2 is QGS. In DNA form, the CDR3 reads TGTGCTCTTGGGGAACGGGGCTTCTCGGGGGCCGATAAACTCATCTTT. This encodes CALGERGFSGADKLIF.

With regard to this clone: TCRdb's listed protein matches a much larger clone and diverges from this DNA's translation at residue 10, likely through a read error; the protein shown comes from the DNA. CDR3 DNA sequence: TGTGCTCTTGGGGAACTATTCCTGCCTAGCTGGGGGATACGTGCCCCCTTCAAACTCATCTTT. Its protein product is CALGELFLPSWGIRAPFKLIF. The chain carries TRDV1 and TRDJ1, with 12 bases lining up with TRDD3. The J gene is not listed in TCRdb, so it was assigned here from a DNA match to germline. The germline gives CDR1 TSWWSYY, CDR2 QGS. This CDR3 is 21 amino acids long. V trimming: 0 bases; J trimming: 8 bases; junction bases outside the gene matches: 22.

This clone was picked up a small number of times. TCRdb records a much larger clone's protein for this DNA, with a difference at residue 16 that likely arises from a read error; the protein given is the translation of the DNA. The chain links TRAV14/DV4 to TRDJ1; TRDD3 aligns across 10 bases. TCRdb offers no J gene call, so here the DNA was matched to germline to obtain one. V was pared by 0 bases and J by 9 bases, with 19 bases of the junction left unmatched. The CDR3 is 19 residues long. Germline V gives CDR1 TSDPSYG, CDR2 QGSYDQQN (reference sequence). CDR3 sequence reads: CAMREGDSRYWGIPRELIF. CDR3 DNA: TGTGCAATGAGAGAGGGTGATTCTCGTTACTGGGGGATCCCGCGGGAACTCATCTTT.

This clone was detected a few times. The protein given by TCRdb reflects a much larger clone and differs at residue 8 from this DNA's translation, likely from a read error; the protein shown is the DNA's translation. The chain recombines TRDV1 with TRDJ1, with no clear D. V was pared by 11 bases and J by 0 bases, with 22 bases between. The CDR3 spans 16 residues. Germline-derived CDR1 and CDR2 are TSWWSYY and QGS. The CDR3 region is CAYSTLDDLYTDKLIF. CDR3 DNA sequence: TGTGCTTATTCGACTTTAGATGATCTGTACACCGATAAACTCATCTTT.

Comments on this clone: This probably arose from a read error, given a far larger clone one base away. This sample includes further DNA sequences coding for the same CDR3. No J gene was called, and the V gene is TRDV1; the D call TRDD3 from the table was never checked on the DNA. Germline CDR1 TSWWSYY, CDR2 QGS. This CDR3 is built from 19 residues. CDR3 protein: CALGEGRIWGIRYTDKLIF. CDR3 sequence (DNA): TGTGCTCTTGGGGAAGGTCGGATCTGGGGGATACGGTACACCGATAAGCTCATCTTT.

Only a few counts were recorded for this clone. TCRdb records a much larger clone's protein for this DNA, with a difference at residue 9 that likely arises from a read error; the protein given is the translation of the DNA. The chain employs TRDV1 and TRDJ1, with TRDD3 identical over 7 bases. J was trimmed by 3 bases and V by 0 bases; bases with no gene match: 16. Germline loops: CDR1 TSWWSYY, CDR2 QGS. This CDR3 has 19 amino acids. CDR3 sequence reads: CALGELEWPVKGDPDKLIF. Written as DNA, the CDR3 is TGTGCTCTTGGGGAACTAGAATGGCCGGTTAAGGGGGATCCCGATAAACTCATCTTT.

This clone was counted only a few times. TCRdb pairs this DNA with a much larger clone's protein that differs at residue 23, likely a read error; the protein shown was translated from the DNA. The genes are TRDV1 and TRDJ1, with 10 bases aligning to TRDD3. This CDR3 comprises 25 residues. Per germline, CDR1 TSWWSYY and CDR2 QGS. The CDR3 region has the DNA TGTGCTCTCTTACCCAAACCGACCTTCCTGCCTCTTTTAATTGTACTGGGGGATTACACCGATAAACCCATCTTT. Encoded protein: CALLPKPTFLPLLIVLGDYTDKPIF.

This clone has more than one count but fewer than ten. This DNA translates differently at residue 9 from the TCRdb protein, which is that of a much larger clone; a read error is likely, and the protein shown is the DNA's own translation. The chain combines TRDV2 with TRDJ1; TRDD3 matches at 8 bases. The J gene, not given by TCRdb, was assigned here from a germline match of the nucleotide sequence. Trimming at V came to 1 base and at J to 10 bases, leaving 10 bases not matched to a gene. Germline CDR1 is GEAIGNYY and CDR2 is EKD. The CDR3 is made up of 14 amino acids. The CDR3 DNA reads TGTGCCTGTGACACGTTGGGGGATCCCCGGGGACTCATCTTT. It codes for CACDTLGDPRGLIF.

The chain links TRDV1 to TRDJ1; TRDD3 aligns across 10 bases. TCRdb lists no J gene, so it was determined here by aligning the DNA to germline. Germline lookup yields CDR1 TSWWSYY and CDR2 QGS. This CDR3 is 15 amino acids long. V lost 6 bases to trimming and J lost 5 bases; unmatched junction nucleotides: 9. The CDR3, as DNA: TGTGCTCTTGGCGGCCTGGGGGGATACGCAGATAAACTCATCTTT. This codes for CALGGLGGYADKLIF.

This clone was seen only a few times. TCRdb pairs this DNA with a much larger clone's protein that differs at residue 7, likely a read error; the protein shown was translated from the DNA. The rearrangement uses TRDV1 and TRDJ1; TRDD2 agrees at 9 bases. Since TCRdb gives no J gene, matching the DNA to germline was used here to assign it. The germline CDR1 and CDR2 sequences are TSWWSYY and QGS. Trimming removed 5 bases from V and 8 bases from J; junction bases left unmatched: 30. The CDR3 sequence is 21 residues long. CDR3 nucleotides: TGTGCTCTTGGGCCAAAATCCGCCTTCCTACGGAGGGGGGCCCGTACTGGAAAACTCATCTTT. Translation gives CALGPKSAFLRRGARTGKLIF.

This clone turned up a few times. A far larger clone is one base from this, pointing to a likely read error. Other DNA sequences in this sample translate to the same CDR3. J is TRDJ2 and V is TRDV2, with TRDD3 matching 7 bases. TCRdb lists no J gene, so it was determined here by aligning the DNA to germline. J lost 5 bases, V lost 3 bases, and 8 bases had no gene match. CDR1 GEAIGNYY and CDR2 EKD come from the germline V gene. The CDR3 has 15 amino acids. In nucleotides, the CDR3 is TGTGCCTGTGACGTCCGGGGGGATTTAACAGCACAACTCTTCTTT. Amino acid sequence: CACDVRGDLTAQLFF.

Comment on this clone: The protein TCRdb gives is from a much larger clone and does not agree with this DNA's translation at residue 13, likely a read error; the protein shown here comes from the DNA. The chain links TRDV2 to TRDJ1; 13 bases agree with TRDD3. TCRdb records no J gene; here it was assigned by comparing the DNA to germline. With V trimmed by 0 bases and J by 2 bases, 8 bases remained unmatched. CDR1 and CDR2 (germline): GEAIGNYY, EKD. CDR3 length: 18 residues. CDR3 in amino acids: CACDTGKLLGDTTDKLIF. The CDR3 DNA follows: TGTGCCTGTGACACCGGGAAGTTACTGGGGGATACGACCGATAAACTCATCTTT.

This clone was seen ten or more times. TCRdb attributes to this sequence the protein of a much larger clone, which differs from the DNA translation at residue 7; a read error is likely, and the protein displayed is translated from the DNA. V and J are TRDV2 and TRDJ1; tentative D call: TRDD3 (6 bases). The CDR3 is 16 residues long. V lost 4 bases, J lost 5 bases, and 22 bases lay in between. CDR1 and CDR2 (germline): GEAIGNYY, EKD. As DNA, the CDR3 is TGTGCCTGTGAGAAGATGGAGGATACCCTGAAGGATAAACTCATCTTT. It specifies CACEKMEDTLKDKLIF.

The sample holds a few counts of this clone. This probably arose from a read error, given a far larger clone one base away. No call exists for the J gene, whereas the V gene is TRAV38-2/DV8; TRDD3 reflects the table's D call only, with no check against the DNA. The CDR3 runs to 21 residues. The germline gives CDR1 TSESDYY, CDR2 QEAYKQQN. The DNA for the CDR3 is TGTGCTTATAGGAGCGCGGGTATAGGAGGCTTCCTGCTACTGAGCGGGGTCGGACTTATCTTT. It is translated as CAYRSAGIGGFLLLSGVGLIF.

This clone was recorded many times. The translation of this DNA and the TCRdb protein of a much larger clone differ at residue 11, probably owing to a read error; the protein shown here is translated from the DNA. The chain has TRDV2 and TRDJ1; D perhaps matches TRDD3 (6 bases). No J gene was available from TCRdb, and it was assigned here by a germline match of the DNA. CDR1 is GEAIGNYY and CDR2 is EKD in the germline V gene. The CDR3 has 20 amino acids. Trimming cost V 0 bases and J 0 bases, with 25 bases left between them. CDR3 amino acids: CACDTIRVMGGAIYTDKLIF. The CDR3 DNA is TGTGCCTGTGACACCATACGGGTTATGGGGGGTGCAATTTACACCGATAAACTCATCTTT.